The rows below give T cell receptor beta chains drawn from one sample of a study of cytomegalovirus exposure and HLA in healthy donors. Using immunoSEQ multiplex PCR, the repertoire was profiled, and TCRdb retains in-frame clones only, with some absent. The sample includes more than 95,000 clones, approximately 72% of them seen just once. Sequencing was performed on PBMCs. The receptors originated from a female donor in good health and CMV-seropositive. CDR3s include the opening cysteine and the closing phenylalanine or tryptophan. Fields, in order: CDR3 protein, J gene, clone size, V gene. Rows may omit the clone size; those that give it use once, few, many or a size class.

CDR3: CASHSGAWETQYF
J: TRBJ2-5
size: -
V: TRBV27

CDR3: CASSLGGTGGGQPQHF
J: TRBJ1-5
size: -
V: TRBV18

CDR3: CAWSEWTGQSYNEQFF
J: TRBJ2-1
size: -
V: TRBV30

CDR3: CASSLTGNQPQHF
J: TRBJ1-5
size: -
V: TRBV7-3

CDR3: CASSSTGFKDTQYF
J: TRBJ2-3
size: few
V: TRBV7-2

CDR3: CAWSVRQGNYGYTF
J: TRBJ1-2
size: -
V: TRBV30

CDR3: CASSAGLASPSGANVLTF
J: TRBJ2-6
size: -
V: TRBV5-4

CDR3: CASSLRLTVNTEAFF
J: TRBJ1-1
size: -
V: TRBV7-2

CDR3: CASSAGGNQPQHF
J: TRBJ1-5
size: once
V: TRBV5-5

CDR3: CASSIQGRTEAFF
J: TRBJ1-1
size: -
V: TRBV19

CDR3: CASSPPGGAEQYF
J: TRBJ2-7
size: -
V: TRBV18

CDR3: CASRGQTNTEAFF
J: TRBJ1-1
size: -
V: TRBV6-1

CDR3: CASSSSPGVKTYEQYF
J: TRBJ2-7
size: -
V: TRBV7-2

CDR3: CASRNRVFYEQYF
J: TRBJ2-7
size: -
V: TRBV6-6

CDR3: CASSTDSSQPQHF
J: TRBJ1-5
size: -
V: TRBV7-2

CDR3: CASSPTGEGDQPQHF
J: TRBJ1-5
size: -
V: TRBV19

CDR3: CASSRYTGESIRYEQYF
J: TRBJ2-7
size: -
V: TRBV5-1

CDR3: CASQTGGMGEQYF
J: TRBJ2-7
size: -
V: TRBV18

CDR3: CASSFRANTEAFF
J: TRBJ1-1
size: -
V: TRBV5-1

CDR3: CASSQRLAGGEQFF
J: TRBJ2-1
size: -
V: TRBV4-3

CDR3: CASSPSGTSGPYEQYF
J: TRBJ2-7
size: -
V: TRBV18

CDR3: CASSPREGSYNSPLHF
J: TRBJ1-6
size: -
V: TRBV5-6

CDR3: CASSFGPYEQYF
J: TRBJ2-7
size: once
V: TRBV28

CDR3: CASSLGSQETQYF
J: TRBJ2-5
size: -
V: TRBV28